A single sample gave rise to the 31 T cell receptor beta chains below, sequenced in a study of CD8 T cells in ankylosing spondylitis. Overall study findings and caveats: The study identified a TCR beta motif of under 10 highly homologous variants that appeared characteristic of ankylosing spondylitis blood.

Their recognized antigens are unknown. TCRdb independently ran MiXCR on the 5' RACE reads; one entry per CDR3 protein. In the table there are 400,000 to 450,000 distinct CDR3 sequences, approximately 17% of which are singletons. Sequenced: blood, either unsorted or a sorted T cell fraction (not recorded which). These receptors all come from a male donor with ankylosing spondylitis.

The chain employs TRBV27 and TRBJ1-2, with D hard to call. Trimming pared 6 bases from V and 2 bases from J, leaving 13 bases between. This CDR3 contains 14 residues. Looked up from germline, CDR1 is MNHEY and CDR2 is SMNVEV (reference sequence). Here the CDR3 DNA reads TGTGCCAGCAGCTCCCTTGGGAGCAACTATGGCTACACCTTC. Amino acid sequence: CASSSLGSNYGYTF.

This clonotype has ten or more counts. This rearrangement joins TRBV12-3 or TRBV12-4 to TRBJ1-1; unclear D gene. The CDR3 loop spans 12 amino acids. V lost 3 bases and J lost 11, with 13 bases in between. The CDR3: CASSLVGFGAFF. In nucleotides, the CDR3 is TGTGCCAGCAGTTTGGTTGGGTTTGGGGCTTTCTTT.

This clonotype was counted only a few times. The gene calls are TRBV24-1 and TRBJ2-1; D is unresolved. In germline, CDR1 is KGHDR, CDR2 SFDVKD. The ends were cut back, 4 bases at V and 4 bases at J, with 10 bases in the middle. The CDR3 runs to 14 residues. CDR3 in DNA: TGTGCCACCAGTGACCCTAATTCTTACAATGAGCAGTTCTTC. It yields the protein CATSDPNSYNEQFF.

This clonotype was counted only a few times. V is TRBV10-3 and J is TRBJ2-1; 9 positions agree with TRBD1. The ends lost 6 bases at V and 7 bases at J; junction bases unmatched: 4. CDR1 ENHRY and CDR2 SYGVKD come from the germline V gene. This CDR3 is 13 amino acids long. The CDR3 DNA sequence: TGTGCCATCAGCCTGGGACAGGGAAATGAGCAGTTCTTC. Amino acid sequence: CAISLGQGNEQFF.

This clonotype was detected a few times. This CDR3 reads CASLGQGWYEQFF. The CDR3 DNA is TGTGCCAGCCTAGGACAGGGATGGTATGAGCAGTTCTTC. The rearrangement links TRBV12-3 or TRBV12-4 to TRBJ2-1; 8 bases line up with TRBD1. V lost 8 bases, J lost 8 bases, and 8 bases stayed unmatched. This CDR3 region has 13 residues.

This clonotype was recorded once. CDR3 in DNA: TGTGCCAGCAGCTTTGGGACAGGGAAGGTCGGCGAGACCCAGTACTTC. Translating it yields CASSFGTGKVGETQYF. V gene TRBV7-2 combines with J gene TRBJ2-5; 9 bases align to TRBD1. The J segment lost 5 bases and the V segment lost 3 bases, leaving 10 bases of the junction unmatched. CDR1 and CDR2 from the germline V gene are SGHTA and FQGNSA. CDR3 length: 16 residues.

This clonotype was seen just once. The CDR3 is CASSPLGQVVDGYTF. Written as DNA, the CDR3 is TGTGCCAGCTCACCATTGGGACAGGTAGTAGATGGCTACACCTTC. The chain carries TRBV18 and TRBJ1-2; 8 nucleotides match TRBD1. V lost 2 bases to trimming and J lost 6 bases; unmatched junction nucleotides: 8. Germline-derived CDR1 and CDR2 are KGHSH and LQKENI. This CDR3 has 15 amino acids. Full variable domain (outside the CDR3, taken from reference TRBV18 and TRBJ1-2): NAGVMQNPRHLVRRRGQEARLRCSPMKGHSHVYWYRQLPEEGLKFMVYLQKENIIDESGMPKERFSAEFPKEGPSILRIQQVVRGDSAAYFCASSPLGQVVDGYTFGSGTRLTVV.

About this clonotype: One end of the junction varies from germline; a read error may be responsible. The V call is TRBV14, the J call TRBJ2-2; weak D call: TRBD1 (5 bases). The CDR3 runs to 16 residues. CDR1 is SGHDN, CDR2 FVKESK, per germline. For the CDR3, the DNA is TGTGCCAGCAGCCCCCGCGGCAGGGCGAATACCGGGGAGCTGTTTTTT. Amino acid sequence: CASSPRGRANTGELFF.

The J gene is TRBJ2-1, the V gene TRBV29-1; 12 nucleotides match TRBD1. The V gene end was trimmed by 0 bases and the J gene end by 6 bases; junction bases not matched to a gene: 12. The germline gives CDR1 SQVTM, CDR2 ANQGSEA. The CDR3 covers 18 residues. The CDR3 DNA sequence: TGCAGCGTTGAAGAATACACATCCGGGGACAGGGGGCGCAATGAGCAGTTCTTC. It yields the protein CSVEEYTSGDRGRNEQFF.

This clonotype was seen just once. The chain couples TRBV20-1 to TRBJ1-2; D is perhaps TRBD1 (5 bases). V dropped 8 bases and J dropped 3 bases, with 10 bases sitting between them. The CDR3 sequence is 11 residues long. The V gene's germline CDR1 is DFQATT and CDR2 SNEGSKA (reference sequence). The CDR3 nucleotides read TGCAGTCTTTTGACAGACTATGGCTACACCTTC. Translation: CSLLTDYGYTF.

This clonotype was counted only a few times. Here the CDR3 DNA reads TGTGCCAGCAGCGGGGGCATAATGGAGACCCAGTACTTC. This codes for CASSGGIMETQYF. The rearrangement joins TRBV3-1 to TRBJ2-5; D is perhaps TRBD1 (6 bases). Germline V lookup: CDR1 LGHDT, CDR2 YNNKEL (reference sequence). The V and J ends lost 5 bases and 5 bases respectively, with 12 bases between them. The CDR3 totals 13 residues.

This clonotype was recorded at least ten times. The chain carries TRBV12-3 or TRBV12-4 and TRBJ2-7; tentatively, D is TRBD2 (6 bases). Trimming left V 2 bases short and J 6 bases short, with 14 bases between. The CDR3 has 14 amino acids. CDR3 protein: CASSLPLGSGEQYF. DNA of the CDR3: TGTGCCAGCAGTTTACCCCTCGGGAGTGGCGAGCAGTACTTC.

There are a few counts of this clonotype. This sequence joins TRBV9 and TRBJ2-1, with 8 bases identical to TRBD2. CDR1 is SGDLS and CDR2 is YYNGEE in the germline V gene. V dropped 3 bases and J dropped 10; count of bases not matched to a gene: 15. CDR3 size: 16 residues. The CDR3 DNA follows: TGTGCCAGCAGCGCAGACCCGCCCCTAGCGGGCAAAGAGCAGTTCTTC. It yields the protein CASSADPPLAGKEQFF.

The rearrangement joins TRBV3-1 to TRBJ1-1, with D tentatively TRBD1 (5 bases). The CDR3 contains 15 residues. Germline CDR1 reads LGHDT; CDR2 reads YNNKEL (reference sequence). V lost 2 bases to trimming and J lost 1 base, with 11 bases between them. The CDR3 DNA follows: TGTGCCAGCAGCCAACTAGACGGGGGGAACACTGAAGCTTTCTTT. The encoded protein is CASSQLDGGNTEAFF.

This clonotype was seen more than once but under ten times. The V gene is TRBV3-1, the J gene TRBJ1-1; the D is unclear. The CDR3 contains 13 residues. The V gene's germline CDR1 is LGHDT and CDR2 YNNKEL (reference sequence). V dropped 2 bases and J dropped 0 bases, with 4 bases sitting between them. This CDR3 is CASSQWVNTEAFF. CDR3 coding DNA: TGTGCCAGCAGCCAATGGGTGAACACTGAAGCTTTCTTT.

A few counts support this clonotype. An end of the junction does not agree with germline; a read error may underlie this. The chain employs TRBV12-3 or TRBV12-4 and TRBJ1-1; D is uncertain. The CDR3 has 14 amino acids. The CDR3 sequence is CASRLAASGTEAFF. Written as DNA, the CDR3 is TGTGCCAGCAGATTAGCGGCGTCGGGCACTGAAGCTTTCTTT.

J is TRBJ1-2 and V is TRBV30; no definite D call. The germline V gene encodes CDR1 GTSNPN and CDR2 SVGIG (reference sequence). V lost 7 bases, J lost 2 bases, and 14 bases lay in between. The CDR3 totals 13 residues. CDR3 sequence: CASIPGANYGYTF. CDR3 nucleotide sequence: TGTGCCTCAATACCGGGAGCCAACTATGGCTACACCTTC.

The sample holds a few counts of this clonotype. V usage is TRBV28 and J usage is TRBJ2-5, with a weak D call TRBD1 (7 bases). CDR1 and CDR2 (germline): MDHEN, SYDVKM. V lost 7 bases, J lost 4 bases, and 16 bases lay in between. The CDR3 has 14 amino acids. This chain's CDR3 is CASTPGGLAETQYF. DNA of the CDR3: TGTGCCAGCACACCAGGGGGGCTTGCAGAGACCCAGTACTTC.

V is TRBV5-1 and J is TRBJ1-1; 8 nucleotides agree with TRBD1. Germline values: CDR1 SGHRS, CDR2 YFSETQ. This CDR3 has 14 residues. The V gene end was trimmed by 2 bases and the J gene end by 4 bases; junction bases not matched to a gene: 4. Here the CDR3 reads CASSLTGGGTEAFF. CDR3 nucleotide sequence: TGCGCCAGCAGCTTAACAGGGGGAGGCACTGAAGCTTTCTTT.

The V call is TRBV12-3 or TRBV12-4, the J call TRBJ1-6, with 7 nucleotides matching TRBD1. The CDR3 loop spans 17 amino acids. Trimming cost V 6 bases and J 0 bases; bases outside gene matches: 8. Here the CDR3 reads CASSRRQGNSYNSPLHF. The CDR3 DNA follows: TGTGCCAGCAGCCGAAGACAGGGTAACTCCTATAATTCACCCCTCCACTTT.

This clonotype was found once. The chain combines TRBV6-5 with TRBJ1-1; D might be TRBD1 (5 bases). The CDR3 sequence is 16 residues long. Trimming pared 0 bases from V and 4 bases from J, leaving 15 bases between. Germline CDR1 reads MNHEY; CDR2 reads SVGAGI. In DNA form, the CDR3 reads TGTGCCAGCAGTTACTCGGGACGGCAGATCGGCACTGAAGCTTTCTTT. It specifies CASSYSGRQIGTEAFF.

In its sample, this clonotype was seen a few times. The chain uses TRBV12-3 or TRBV12-4 and TRBJ1-6; D is unclear. This CDR3 is built from 14 residues. Trimming removed 6 bases at V and 7 bases at J, with 13 bases between. The CDR3 protein is CASSIDSMNSPLHF. CDR3 sequence (DNA): TGTGCCAGCAGCATAGACTCCATGAATTCACCCCTCCACTTT.

The genes are TRBV21-1 and TRBJ2-7; the table names TRBD1, a call not compared with the DNA. TRBV21-1 is a pseudogene locus. The CDR3 consists of 17 residues. CDR3 protein: CASSKGWPDRVTYEQYF. In nucleotides, the CDR3 is TGTGCCAGCAGCAAAGGGTGGCCGGACAGGGTCACCTACGAGCAGTACTTC.

The V call is TRBV5-5, the J call TRBJ1-1, with D maybe TRBD1 (5 bases). From germline, CDR1 is SGHKS and CDR2 YYEKEE (reference sequence). V dropped 0 bases and J dropped 2 bases, with 11 bases sitting between them. The CDR3 loop spans 15 amino acids. The CDR3 DNA follows: TGTGCCAGCAGCTTGGGATTTTGGGACAACACTGAAGCTTTCTTT. It encodes CASSLGFWDNTEAFF.

The chain couples TRBV29-1 to TRBJ1-1, with 7 nucleotides matching TRBD1. CDR1 and CDR2 from the germline V gene are SQVTM and ANQGSEA. With 5 bases clipped from V and 0 bases from J, the junction kept 6 bases outside the gene matches. The CDR3 contains 14 residues. In DNA, the CDR3 is TGCAGCGTTTCTCTGACAGGGATGAACACTGAAGCTTTCTTT. This codes for CSVSLTGMNTEAFF.

This clonotype was observed at least ten times. This sequence joins TRBV6-2 or TRBV6-3 and TRBJ2-1; no clear D gene. V lost 4 bases and J lost 5, with 9 bases in between. The CDR3 is 13 amino acids. Germline CDR1 is MNHEY and CDR2 is SVGEGT. CDR3 protein: CASSSRDNNEQFF. The CDR3 nucleotides are TGTGCCAGCAGTTCCCGAGACAACAATGAGCAGTTCTTC.

This clonotype was picked up a small number of times. The V gene is TRBV20-1, the J gene TRBJ1-5, with 8 bases lining up with TRBD1. CDR3 length: 16 residues. Germline assignment: CDR1 DFQATT and CDR2 SNEGSKA (reference sequence). The junction had 12 bases not matched to a gene; V was cut back by 6 bases and J by 2 bases. The CDR3 sequence is CSAETGQGDRNQPQHF. The CDR3 DNA reads as TGCAGTGCGGAAACCGGACAGGGAGATCGCAATCAGCCCCAGCATTTT.

This chain joins TRBV15 and TRBJ1-5, with TRBD1 matching 9 bases. V gave up 3 bases and J gave up 2 bases; unmatched junction bases: 2. This CDR3 is 15 amino acids long. Germline V gives CDR1 LNHNV, CDR2 YYDKDF (reference sequence). CDR3 residues: CATSSRDRGNQPQHF. The DNA of the CDR3 is TGTGCCACCAGCAGCCGGGACAGGGGCAATCAGCCCCAGCATTTT.

In this sample, this clonotype turned up a few times. The CDR3 nucleotides are TGTGCCAGCTCACCACTCTCGGGGAGCATGAACACTGAAGCTTTCTTT. It codes for CASSPLSGSMNTEAFF. The chain combines TRBV18 with TRBJ1-1; D gene unclear. The CDR3 is made up of 16 amino acids. Germline CDR1 is KGHSH and CDR2 is LQKENI. The ends were cut back, 1 base at V and 0 bases at J, with 12 bases in the middle.

This clonotype was recorded only once. The chain uses TRBV20-1 and TRBJ1-5, with D unclear. V shed 6 bases and J shed 0 bases, with 6 bases lying between them. Germline V gene sequence: CDR1 DFQATT, CDR2 SNEGSKA (reference sequence). The CDR3 is 12 amino acids. The CDR3 nucleotides read TGCAGTGCCCTCAATAGCAATCAGCCCCAGCATTTT. Encoded protein: CSALNSNQPQHF.

The CDR3 loop reads CASTEAAGPYEQYF. The CDR3 DNA reads TGTGCCAGCACCGAGGCGGCAGGCCCCTACGAGCAGTACTTC. This chain uses TRBV28 with TRBJ2-7; D remains unclear. Trimming left V 7 bases short and J 2 bases short, with 15 bases between. Germline values: CDR1 MDHEN, CDR2 SYDVKM. The CDR3 length is 14 residues.